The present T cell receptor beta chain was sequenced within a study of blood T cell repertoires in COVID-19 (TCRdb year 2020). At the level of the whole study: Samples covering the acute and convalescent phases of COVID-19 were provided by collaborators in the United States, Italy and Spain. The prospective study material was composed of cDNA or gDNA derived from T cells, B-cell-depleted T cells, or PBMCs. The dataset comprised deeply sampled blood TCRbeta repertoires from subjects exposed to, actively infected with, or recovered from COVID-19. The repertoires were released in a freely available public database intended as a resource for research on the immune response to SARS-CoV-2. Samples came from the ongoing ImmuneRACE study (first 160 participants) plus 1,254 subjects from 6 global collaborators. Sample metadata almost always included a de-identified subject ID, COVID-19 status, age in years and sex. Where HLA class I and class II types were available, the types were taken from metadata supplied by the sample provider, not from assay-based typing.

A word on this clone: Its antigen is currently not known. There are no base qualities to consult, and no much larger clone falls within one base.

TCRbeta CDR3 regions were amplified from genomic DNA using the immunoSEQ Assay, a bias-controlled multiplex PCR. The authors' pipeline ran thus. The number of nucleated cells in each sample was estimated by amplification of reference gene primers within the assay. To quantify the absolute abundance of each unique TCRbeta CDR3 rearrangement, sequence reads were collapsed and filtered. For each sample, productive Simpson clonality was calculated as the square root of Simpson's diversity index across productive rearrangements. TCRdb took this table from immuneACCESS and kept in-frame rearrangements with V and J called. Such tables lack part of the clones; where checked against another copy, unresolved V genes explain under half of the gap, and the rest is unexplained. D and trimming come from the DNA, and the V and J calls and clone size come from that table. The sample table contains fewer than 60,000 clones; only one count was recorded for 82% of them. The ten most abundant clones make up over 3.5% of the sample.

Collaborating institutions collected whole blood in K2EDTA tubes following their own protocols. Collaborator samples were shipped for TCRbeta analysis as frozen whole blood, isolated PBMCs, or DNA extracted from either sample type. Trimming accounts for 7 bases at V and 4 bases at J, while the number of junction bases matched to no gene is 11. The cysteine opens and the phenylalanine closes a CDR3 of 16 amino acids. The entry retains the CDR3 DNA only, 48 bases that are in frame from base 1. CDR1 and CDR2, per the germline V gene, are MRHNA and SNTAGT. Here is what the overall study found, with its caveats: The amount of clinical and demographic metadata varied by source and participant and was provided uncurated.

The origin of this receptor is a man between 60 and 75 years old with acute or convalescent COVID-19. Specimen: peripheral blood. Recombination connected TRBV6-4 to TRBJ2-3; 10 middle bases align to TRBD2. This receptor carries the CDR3 CASTIGAGGHPDTQYF. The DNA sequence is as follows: TGTGCCAGCACGATTGGAGCGGGGGGGCATCCAGATACGCAGTATTTT.